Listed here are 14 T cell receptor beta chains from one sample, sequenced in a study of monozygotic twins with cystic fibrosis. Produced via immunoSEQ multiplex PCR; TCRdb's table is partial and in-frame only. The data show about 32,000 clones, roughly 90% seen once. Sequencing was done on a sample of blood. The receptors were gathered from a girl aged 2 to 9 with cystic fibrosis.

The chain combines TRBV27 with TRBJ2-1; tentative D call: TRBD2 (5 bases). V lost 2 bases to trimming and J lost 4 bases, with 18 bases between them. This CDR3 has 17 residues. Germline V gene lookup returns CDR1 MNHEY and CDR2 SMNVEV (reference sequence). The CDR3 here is CASSLVGVRNPYNEQFF. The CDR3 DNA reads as TGTGCCAGCAGTTTAGTGGGAGTACGCAATCCGTACAATGAGCAGTTCTTC.

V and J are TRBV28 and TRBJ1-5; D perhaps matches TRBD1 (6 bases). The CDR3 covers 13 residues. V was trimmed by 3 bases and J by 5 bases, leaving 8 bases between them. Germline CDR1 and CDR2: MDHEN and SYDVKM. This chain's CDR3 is CASSFRGDQPQHF. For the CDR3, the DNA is TGTGCCAGCAGTTTCAGGGGTGATCAGCCCCAGCATTTT.

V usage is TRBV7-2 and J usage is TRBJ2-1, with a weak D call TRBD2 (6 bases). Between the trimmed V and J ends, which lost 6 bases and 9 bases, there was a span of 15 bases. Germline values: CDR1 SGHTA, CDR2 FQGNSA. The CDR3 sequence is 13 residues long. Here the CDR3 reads CASSPGEYGEQFF. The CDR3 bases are TGTGCCAGCAGTCCGGGAGAGTATGGTGAGCAGTTCTTC.

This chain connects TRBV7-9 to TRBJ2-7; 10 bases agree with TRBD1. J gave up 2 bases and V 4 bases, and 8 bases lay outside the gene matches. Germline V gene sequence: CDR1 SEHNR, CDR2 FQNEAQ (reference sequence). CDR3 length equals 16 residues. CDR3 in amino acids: CASSSPAGQGPYEQYF. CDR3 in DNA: TGTGCCAGCAGCTCCCCGGCGGGACAGGGGCCCTACGAGCAGTACTTC. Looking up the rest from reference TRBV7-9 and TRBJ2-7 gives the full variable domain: DTGVSQNPRHKITKRGQNVTFRCDPISEHNRLYWYRQTLGQGPEFLTYFQNEAQLEKSRLLSDRFSAERPKGSFSTLEIQRTEQGDSAMYLCASSSPAGQGPYEQYFGPGTRLTVT.

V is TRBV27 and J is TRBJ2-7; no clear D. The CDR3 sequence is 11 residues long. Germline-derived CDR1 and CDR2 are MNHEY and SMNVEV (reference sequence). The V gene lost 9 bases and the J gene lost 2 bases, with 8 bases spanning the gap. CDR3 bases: TGTGCCAGTCAGACCCCCTACGAGCAGTACTTC. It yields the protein CASQTPYEQYF.

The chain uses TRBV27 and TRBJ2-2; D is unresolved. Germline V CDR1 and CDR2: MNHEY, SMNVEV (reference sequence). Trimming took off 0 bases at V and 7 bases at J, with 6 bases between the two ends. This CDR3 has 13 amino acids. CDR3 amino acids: CASSLSNIGELFF. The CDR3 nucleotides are TGTGCCAGCAGTTTATCAAATATCGGGGAGCTGTTTTTT.

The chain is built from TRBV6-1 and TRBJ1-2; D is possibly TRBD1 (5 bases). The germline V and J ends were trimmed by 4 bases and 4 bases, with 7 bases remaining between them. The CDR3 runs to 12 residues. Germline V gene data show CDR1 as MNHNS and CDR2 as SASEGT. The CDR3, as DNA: TGTGCCAGCAGTGGACAGTCCTATGGCTACACCTTC. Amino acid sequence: CASSGQSYGYTF.

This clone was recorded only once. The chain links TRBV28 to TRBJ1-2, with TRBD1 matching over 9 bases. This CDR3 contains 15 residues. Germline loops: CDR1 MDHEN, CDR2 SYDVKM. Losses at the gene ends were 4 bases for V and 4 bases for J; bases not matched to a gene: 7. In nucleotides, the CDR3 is TGTGCCAGCAGTTCGACAGGGGGGTCCCTCTATGGCTACACCTTC. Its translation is CASSSTGGSLYGYTF.

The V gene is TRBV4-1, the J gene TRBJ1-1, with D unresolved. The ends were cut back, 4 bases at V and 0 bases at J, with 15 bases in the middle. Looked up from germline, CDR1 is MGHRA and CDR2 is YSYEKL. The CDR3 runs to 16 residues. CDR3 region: CASSRTAPALNTEAFF. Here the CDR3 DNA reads TGCGCCAGCAGCCGAACAGCTCCCGCGTTGAACACTGAAGCTTTCTTT.

The CDR3 nucleotides read TGTGCCAGCAGCCCCACGACAGGGATCGGCACAGATACGCAGTATTTT. It codes for CASSPTTGIGTDTQYF. V is TRBV5-4 and J is TRBJ2-3; 7 nucleotides align to TRBD1. V was clipped by 4 bases and J by 1 base; unmatched bases: 9. This CDR3 region has 16 residues. Germline CDR1 is SGHNT and CDR2 is YYREEE (reference sequence).

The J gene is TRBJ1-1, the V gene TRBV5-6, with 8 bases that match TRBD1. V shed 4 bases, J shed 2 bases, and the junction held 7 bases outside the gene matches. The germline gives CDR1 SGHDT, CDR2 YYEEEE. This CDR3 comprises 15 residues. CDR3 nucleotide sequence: TGTGCCAGCAGCCCGGGGACAGGCATTAACACTGAAGCTTTCTTT. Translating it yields CASSPGTGINTEAFF.

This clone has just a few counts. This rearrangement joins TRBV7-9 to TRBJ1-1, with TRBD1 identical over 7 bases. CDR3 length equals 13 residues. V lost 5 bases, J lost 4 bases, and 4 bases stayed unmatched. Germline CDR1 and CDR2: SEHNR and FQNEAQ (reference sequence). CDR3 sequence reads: CASSVRQGTEAFF. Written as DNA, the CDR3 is TGTGCCAGCAGCGTTAGACAGGGCACTGAAGCTTTCTTT.

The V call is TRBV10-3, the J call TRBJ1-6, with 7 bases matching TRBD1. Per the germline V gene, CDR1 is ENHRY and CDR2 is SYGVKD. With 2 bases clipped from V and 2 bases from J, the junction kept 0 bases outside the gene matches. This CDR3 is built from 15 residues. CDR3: CAISEGQAYNSPLHF. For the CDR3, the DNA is TGTGCCATCAGTGAGGGACAGGCCTATAATTCACCCCTCCACTTT.

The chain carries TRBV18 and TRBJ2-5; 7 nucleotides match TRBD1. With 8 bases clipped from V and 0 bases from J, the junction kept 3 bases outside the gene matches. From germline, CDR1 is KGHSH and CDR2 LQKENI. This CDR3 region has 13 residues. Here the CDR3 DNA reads TGTGCCAGCACAACAGGGGACCAAGAGACCCAGTACTTC. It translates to CASTTGDQETQYF.